This TCR beta chain was recorded in a study of identical twins. Whole-study findings and limits: Models, which agreed with sharing between unrelated individuals, nonetheless underestimated the out-of-frame TCR alpha sharing seen in monozygotic twins. The study found weaker excess twin sharing in beta out-of-frame sequences.

The table lists this clonotype with many counts. Its antigen is undetermined. A universal primer site arose from template switching, and cDNA bore unique molecular identifiers. TCRdb analysed the 5' RACE reads with MiXCR anew, one entry per CDR3 protein. Among some 500,000 distinct CDR3 sequences listed, approximately 10% were seen once. All donors were healthy Caucasians. Another study also made use of these data, one on yellow fever vaccine responses in identical twins.

Sequenced sample: PBMCs. This clonotype was sampled from a woman aged 18-29 years in good health.

The CDR3 here is CASSFGLAGEQYF. The CDR3 region has the DNA TGTGCCAGCAGCTTCGGACTAGCGGGCGAGCAGTACTTC. The rearrangement links TRBV6-1 to TRBJ2-7; 11 nucleotides match TRBD2. Germline loops: CDR1 MNHNS, CDR2 SASEGT. The V gene end was trimmed by 6 bases and the J gene end by 6 bases; junction bases not matched to a gene: 4. The CDR3 contains 13 residues.